This T cell receptor beta chain was profiled in a study of blood T cell repertoires in COVID-19. For the study at large: Nucleic acid was either cDNA or gDNA, and it came from T cells, B-cell-depleted T cells, or PBMCs.

As processed by the authors: By means of reference gene primer amplification, nucleated cell counts were estimated. Libraries were prepared by immunoSEQ multiplex PCR; TCRdb keeps only in-frame clonotypes and omits some of them. D and trimming were read from the DNA, whereas the V and J calls and clone size are those reported in that table. This table holds around 65,000 clones, around 88% found once. This CDR3 is built from 16 residues. J lost 6 bases, V lost 1 base, and 11 bases had no gene match. CDR1 and CDR2 (germline): SGHNT, YYREEE (reference sequence). The source of this sequence is a human donor in a cohort sampled during active COVID-19. The sequenced sample consisted of peripheral blood. The rearrangement joins TRBV5-4 to TRBJ2-5, with 8 bases aligning to TRBD2. The CDR3 region is CASSLIREGHGQTQYF. CDR3 DNA: TGTGCCAGCAGCTTGATCCGGGAGGGCCATGGCCAGACCCAGTACTTC.